The rows below give T cell receptor beta chains drawn from one sample of a study of shared clonotypes between healthy human individuals. TCRdb's table, derived via immunoSEQ multiplex PCR, lists solely in-frame clones and lacks some. Counted here are about 2 million clones, less than 95% occurring once; the ten biggest clones make up 1.2%. The sequencing sample was made of naive CD8+ T cells sorted from blood. Source of these receptors: a man between 18 and 29 years old in good health. Both conserved end residues are part of each CDR3. D genes are given only for firm matches. A clone size is listed for some rows: how often the clone was seen (once, few, many), or a class if it is expanded.

size	D	V	J	CDR3	DNA
-	-	TRBV19	TRBJ2-2	CASSIIPLEDTGELFF	TGTGCCAGTAGTATAATCCCCTTGGAGGATACCGGGGAGCTGTTTTTT
-	-	TRBV7-9	TRBJ1-1	CASSLAEGENTEAFF	TGTGCCAGCAGCTTAGCGGAGGGGGAGAACACTGAAGCTTTCTTT
-	-	TRBV15	TRBJ2-1	CATSRAGILRNEQFF	TGTGCCACCAGCAGGGCCGGGATCTTGCGGAATGAGCAGTTCTTC
-	-	TRBV5-1	TRBJ2-2	CASSFVSGNTGELFF	TGCGCCAGCAGCTTTGTGAGCGGGAACACCGGGGAGCTGTTTTTT
-	-	TRBV28	TRBJ2-1	CASSFDWTVYNEQFF	TGTGCCAGCAGTTTTGACTGGACAGTCTACAATGAGCAGTTCTTC
-	-	TRBV7-8	TRBJ1-5	CASSLDLRRSDQPQHF	TGTGCCAGCAGCTTAGATCTGCGCAGGAGCGATCAGCCCCAGCATTTT
-	TRBD2	TRBV2	TRBJ2-1	CASSDSRSGGGNEQFF	TGTGCCAGCAGTGACTCCCGTAGCGGGGGGGGTAATGAGCAGTTCTTC
-	-	TRBV28	TRBJ2-3	CASSFGSRSTDTQYF	TGTGCCAGCAGTTTCGGCTCTAGGAGCACAGATACGCAGTATTTT
-	-	TRBV2	TRBJ2-1	CASRDLNEQFF	TGTGCCAGCAGGGACCTCAATGAGCAGTTCTTC
-	-	TRBV9	TRBJ2-1	CASSVVVDEQFF	TGTGCCAGCAGCGTAGTGGTGGATGAGCAGTTCTTC
-	-	TRBV2	TRBJ2-5	CASSETKLRETQYF	TGTGCCAGCAGTGAGACGAAACTGAGGGAGACCCAGTACTTC
-	-	TRBV18	TRBJ1-6	CASSEGTGSPLHF	TGTGCCAGCTCCGAAGGGACGGGTTCACCCCTCCACTTT
-	-	TRBV14	TRBJ1-1	CASSLYRNTEAFF	TGTGCCAGCAGTTTATACAGGAACACTGAAGCTTTCTTT
-	TRBD2	TRBV7-9	TRBJ2-1	CASSSTGLAGYGEQFF	TGTGCCAGCAGCTCCACGGGACTAGCGGGATACGGTGAGCAGTTCTTC
-	-	TRBV7-9	TRBJ1-1	CASSPDGNTEAFF	TGTGCCAGCAGCCCCGACGGAAACACTGAAGCTTTCTTT
-	TRBD2	TRBV4-1	TRBJ2-4	CASSQVGLADLAKNIQYF	TGCGCCAGCAGCCAAGTCGGTCTAGCGGATCTAGCCAAAAACATTCAGTACTTC
-	TRBD2	TRBV6-1	TRBJ2-1	CASSASSGSRQFEQFF	TGTGCCAGCAGTGCTTCTAGCGGATCCAGACAGTTCGAGCAGTTCTTC
-	TRBD2	TRBV19	TRBJ2-2	CASSPHGLAGGPGELFF	TGTGCCAGTAGTCCACACGGGCTAGCGGGAGGGCCCGGGGAGCTGTTTTTT
-	TRBD2	TRBV4-3	TRBJ2-7	CASSQGNGRIYEQYF	TGCGCCAGCAGCCAAGGGAACGGGAGGATCTACGAGCAGTACTTC
-	-	TRBV7-8	TRBJ2-3	CASMDSRTDTQYF	TGTGCCAGCATGGACAGCCGCACAGATACGCAGTATTTT
-	TRBD1	TRBV27	TRBJ2-7	CASSLSGDSTYEQYF	TGTGCCAGCAGTTTAAGTGGGGACAGTACCTACGAGCAGTACTTC
-	-	TRBV6-1	TRBJ2-7	CASSEAPLEQYF	TGTGCCAGCAGTGAGGCCCCTCTCGAGCAGTACTTC
-	-	TRBV4-1	TRBJ1-1	CASSQDGGFEAFF	TGCGCCAGCAGCCAAGATGGCGGGTTTGAAGCTTTCTTT
-	-	TRBV15	TRBJ2-7	CATSRENDPAYEQYF	TGTGCCACCAGCAGAGAAAACGACCCAGCCTACGAGCAGTACTTC
-	TRBD1	TRBV2	TRBJ2-7	CAGGQASNEQYF	TGTGCCGGGGGACAGGCGTCTAACGAGCAGTACTTC
-	-	TRBV11-2	TRBJ2-5	CASMAPDDYQETQYF	TGTGCCAGCATGGCACCCGACGACTACCAAGAGACCCAGTACTTC
-	-	TRBV11-2	TRBJ1-3	CASRGFAGNTIYF	TGTGCCAGCAGAGGGTTTGCTGGAAACACCATATATTTT
-	TRBD2	TRBV19	TRBJ2-1	CASSAPTSGSWNEQFF	TGTGCCAGTAGTGCTCCGACTAGCGGGAGTTGGAATGAGCAGTTCTTC
-	-	TRBV6-5	TRBJ2-3	CASSDGIVTDTQYF	TGTGCCAGCAGCGACGGGATTGTCACAGATACGCAGTATTTT
few	-	TRBV18	TRBJ2-5	CASSPPRETQYF	TGTGCCAGCTCACCACCGAGGGAGACCCAGTACTTC
-	-	TRBV4-1	TRBJ2-7	CASSLRTDYEQYF	TGCGCCAGCAGCCTAAGGACCGACTACGAGCAGTACTTC
once	-	TRBV27	TRBJ1-5	CASTLVGGSNQPQHF	TGTGCCAGCACCCTAGTGGGGGGCAGCAATCAGCCCCAGCATTTT
-	-	TRBV29-1	TRBJ1-2	CSVDSAGRGNYGYTF	TGCAGCGTTGACTCCGCGGGCAGGGGTAACTATGGCTACACCTTC
-	-	TRBV5-6	TRBJ2-5	CASSLEVSQETQYF	TGTGCCAGCAGCTTGGAGGTATCCCAAGAGACCCAGTACTTC
once	-	TRBV7-6	TRBJ2-7	CASSFDTTYEQYF	TGTGCCAGCAGCTTCGACACGACCTACGAGCAGTACTTC
-	TRBD1	TRBV27	TRBJ2-7	CASSLYQGAREQYF	TGTGCCAGCAGTTTATACCAGGGGGCGCGTGAGCAGTACTTC
-	TRBD1	TRBV7-2	TRBJ1-1	CASSWKGQGRWSTEAFF	TGTGCCAGCAGCTGGAAGGGACAGGGCCGGTGGAGCACTGAAGCTTTCTTT
-	TRBD2	TRBV5-1	TRBJ2-3	CASSPIPGGGLAGTDTQYF	TGCGCCAGCAGCCCTATACCGGGAGGGGGGCTAGCCGGCACAGATACGCAGTATTTT
-	-	TRBV6-1	TRBJ1-3	CASSEFGGSGNTIYF	TGTGCCAGCAGTGAATTCGGGGGCAGTGGAAACACCATATATTTT
-	-	TRBV27	TRBJ2-3	CASSLAPTDTQYF	TGTGCCAGCAGTTTGGCACCCACAGATACGCAGTATTTT
-	TRBD1	TRBV5-1	TRBJ1-3	CASSFDGTDGNTIYF	TGCGCCAGCAGCTTCGACGGGACAGACGGAAACACCATATATTTT
-	TRBD1	TRBV7-2	TRBJ2-1	CASSLSGQVYNEQFF	TGTGCCAGCAGCTTATCGGGACAGGTCTACAATGAGCAGTTCTTC
once	-	TRBV4-3	TRBJ1-2	CASSPGALPGGYGYTF	TGCGCCAGCAGCCCAGGGGCACTTCCCGGGGGCTATGGCTACACCTTC
-	TRBD1	TRBV25-1	TRBJ1-2	CASSEATGGEFGYTF	TGTGCCAGCAGTGAAGCCACAGGGGGCGAATTTGGCTACACCTTC
-	-	TRBV15	TRBJ2-1	CATSAHLSSYNEQFF	TGTGCCACCAGCGCTCACCTAAGCTCCTACAATGAGCAGTTCTTC
-	TRBD2	TRBV5-4	TRBJ2-7	CASSWGGDLREQYF	TGTGCCAGCAGCTGGGGGGGTGATCTACGGGAGCAGTACTTC
-	-	TRBV11-2	TRBJ2-7	CASSFEGRDAYEQYF	TGTGCCAGCAGCTTCGAAGGTCGGGACGCCTACGAGCAGTACTTC
-	-	TRBV19	TRBJ1-4	CASSAAPVEKLFF	TGTGCCAGTAGTGCTGCTCCCGTTGAAAAACTGTTTTTT